The clone carrying this T cell receptor beta chain was detected many times. Its matching antigen is unknown. The CDR3 is made up of 13 amino acids. V was shortened by 7 bases and J by 0 bases, with 9 bases between the two germline ends. The germline V gene has CDR1 DFQATT and CDR2 SNEGSKA (reference sequence). This specimen belongs to a study of CD8 T cells in ankylosing spondylitis. MiXCR, run by TCRdb on the 5' RACE reads, gives a single entry per CDR3 protein. The data contain around 210,000 distinct CDR3 sequences, roughly 8.2% of them singletons. Study results and limitations: Characteristic, it appeared, of ankylosing spondylitis blood was a TCR beta motif of roughly eight highly homologous variants. A subset of motif variants has previously been described in the synovial fluid and blood of reactive arthritis.

Sequenced input: blood, either unsorted or a sorted T cell fraction (not recorded which). The V gene is TRBV20-1, the J gene TRBJ2-2; no clear D. The sequence was collected from a female donor with ankylosing spondylitis or in good health (not recorded which). The CDR3 region has the DNA TGCAGTGGGCGGCCCCCGAACACCGGGGAGCTGTTTTTT. It codes for CSGRPPNTGELFF.